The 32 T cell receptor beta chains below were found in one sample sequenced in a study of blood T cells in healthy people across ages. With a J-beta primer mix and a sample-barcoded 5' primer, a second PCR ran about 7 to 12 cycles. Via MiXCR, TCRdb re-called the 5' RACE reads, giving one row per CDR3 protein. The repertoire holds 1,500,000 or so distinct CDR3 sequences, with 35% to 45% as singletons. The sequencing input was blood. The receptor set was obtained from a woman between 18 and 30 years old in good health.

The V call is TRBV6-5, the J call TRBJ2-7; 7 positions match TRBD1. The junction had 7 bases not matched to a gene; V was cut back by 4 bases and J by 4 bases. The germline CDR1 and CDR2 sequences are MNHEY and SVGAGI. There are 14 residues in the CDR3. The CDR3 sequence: CASSFQGGAYEQYF. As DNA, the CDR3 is TGTGCCAGCAGTTTCCAAGGGGGCGCATACGAGCAGTACTTC.

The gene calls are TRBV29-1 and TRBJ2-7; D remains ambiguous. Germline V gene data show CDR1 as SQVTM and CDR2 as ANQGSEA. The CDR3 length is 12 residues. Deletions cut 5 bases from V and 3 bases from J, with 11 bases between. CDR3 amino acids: CSVRTVYYEQYF. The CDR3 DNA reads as TGCAGCGTTCGGACGGTGTACTACGAGCAGTACTTC.

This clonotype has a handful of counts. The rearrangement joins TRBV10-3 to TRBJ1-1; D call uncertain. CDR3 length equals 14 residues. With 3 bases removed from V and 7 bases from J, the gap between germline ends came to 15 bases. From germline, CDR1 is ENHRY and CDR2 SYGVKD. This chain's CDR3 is CAISDGSTSHEAFF. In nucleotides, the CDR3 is TGTGCCATCAGTGATGGGTCCACAAGCCATGAAGCTTTCTTT.

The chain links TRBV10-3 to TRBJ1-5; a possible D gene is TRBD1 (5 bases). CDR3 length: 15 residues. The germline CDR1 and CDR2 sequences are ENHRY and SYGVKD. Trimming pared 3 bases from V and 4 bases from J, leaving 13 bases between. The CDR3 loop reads CAISDGGRGNQPQHF. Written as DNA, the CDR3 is TGTGCCATCAGTGATGGCGGGCGGGGGAATCAGCCCCAGCATTTT.

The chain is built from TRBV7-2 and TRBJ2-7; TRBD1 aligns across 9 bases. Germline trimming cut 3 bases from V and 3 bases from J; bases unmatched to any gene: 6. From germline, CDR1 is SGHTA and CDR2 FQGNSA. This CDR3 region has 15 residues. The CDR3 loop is CASSLRTGGDYEQYF. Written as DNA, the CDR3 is TGTGCCAGCAGCTTGAGAACAGGGGGCGACTACGAGCAGTACTTC.

The CDR3 DNA is TGTGCCAACAGCAGAGACAGGGGGCAGCCCCAGCATTTT. As protein: CANSRDRGQPQHF. The chain carries TRBV12-3 or TRBV12-4 and TRBJ1-5; 9 positions agree with TRBD1. The V and J ends lost 10 bases and 7 bases, in that order; junction bases with no gene match: 8. The CDR3 contains 13 residues.

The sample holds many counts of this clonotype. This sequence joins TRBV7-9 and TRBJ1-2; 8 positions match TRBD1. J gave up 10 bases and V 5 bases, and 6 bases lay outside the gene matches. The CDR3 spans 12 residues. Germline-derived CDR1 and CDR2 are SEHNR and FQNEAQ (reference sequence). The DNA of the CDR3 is TGTGCCAGCAGCGACGGACAGGGCGTCTACACCTTC. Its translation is CASSDGQGVYTF.

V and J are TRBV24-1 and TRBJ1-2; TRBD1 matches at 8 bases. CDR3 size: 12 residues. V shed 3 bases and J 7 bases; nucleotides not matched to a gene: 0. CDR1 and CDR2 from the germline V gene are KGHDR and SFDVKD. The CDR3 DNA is TGTGCCACCAGTGATGACAGGGGTGGCTACACCTTC. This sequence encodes CATSDDRGGYTF.

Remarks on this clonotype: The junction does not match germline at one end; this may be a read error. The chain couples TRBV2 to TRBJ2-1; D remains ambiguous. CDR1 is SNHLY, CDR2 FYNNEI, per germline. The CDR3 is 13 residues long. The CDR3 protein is CASSDWVLDERFF. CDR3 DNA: TGTGCCAGCAGTGATTGGGTTTTGGATGAGCGGTTCTTC. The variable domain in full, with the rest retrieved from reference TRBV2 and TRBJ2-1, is EPEVTQTPSHQVTQMGQEVILRCVPISNHLYFYWYRQILGQKVEFLVSFYNNEISEKSEIFDDQFSVERPDGSNFTLKIRSTKLEDSAMYFCASSDWVLDERFFGPGTRLTVL.

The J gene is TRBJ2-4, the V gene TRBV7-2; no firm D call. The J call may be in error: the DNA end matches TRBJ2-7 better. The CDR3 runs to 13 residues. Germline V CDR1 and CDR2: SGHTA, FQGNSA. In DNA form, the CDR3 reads TGTGCCAGCAGCGTGCCGCTGGGTTACGAGCAGTACTTC. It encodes CASSVPLGYEQYF.

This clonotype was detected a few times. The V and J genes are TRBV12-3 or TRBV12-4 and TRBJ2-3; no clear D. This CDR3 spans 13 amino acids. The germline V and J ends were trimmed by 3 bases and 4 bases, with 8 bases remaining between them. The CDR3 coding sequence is TGTGCCAGCAGTTTTTACAATTCAGATACGCAGTATTTT. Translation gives CASSFYNSDTQYF.

CDR3 region: CASSMGLADLYEQYF. In nucleotides, the CDR3 is TGTGCCAGCAGCATGGGACTAGCGGATCTCTACGAGCAGTACTTC. The V call is TRBV5-6, the J call TRBJ2-7; TRBD2 agrees at 11 bases. Per germline, CDR1 SGHDT and CDR2 YYEEEE. V gave up 4 bases and J gave up 3 bases; unmatched junction bases: 6. CDR3 length: 15 amino acids.

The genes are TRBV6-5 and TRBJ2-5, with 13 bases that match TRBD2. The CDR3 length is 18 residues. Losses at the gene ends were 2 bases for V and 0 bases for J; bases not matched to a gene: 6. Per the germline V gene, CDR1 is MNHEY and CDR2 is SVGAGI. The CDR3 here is CASSYGLAGDLYQETQYF. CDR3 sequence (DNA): TGTGCCAGCAGTTACGGACTAGCGGGAGATCTCTACCAAGAGACCCAGTACTTC.

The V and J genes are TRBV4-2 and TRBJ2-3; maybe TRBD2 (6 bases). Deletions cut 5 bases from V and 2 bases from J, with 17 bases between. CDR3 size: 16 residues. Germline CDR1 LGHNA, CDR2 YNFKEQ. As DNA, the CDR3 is TGTGCCAGCAGCACCATTGCGGGGATGGACACAGATACGCAGTATTTT. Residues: CASSTIAGMDTDTQYF.

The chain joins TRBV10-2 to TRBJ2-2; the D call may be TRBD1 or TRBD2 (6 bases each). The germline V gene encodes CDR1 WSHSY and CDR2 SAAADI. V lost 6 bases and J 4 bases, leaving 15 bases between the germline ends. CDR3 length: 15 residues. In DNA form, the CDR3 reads TGCGCCAGCAGAGCAACCAAGGGGGGCACCGGGGAGCTGTTTTTT. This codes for CASRATKGGTGELFF.

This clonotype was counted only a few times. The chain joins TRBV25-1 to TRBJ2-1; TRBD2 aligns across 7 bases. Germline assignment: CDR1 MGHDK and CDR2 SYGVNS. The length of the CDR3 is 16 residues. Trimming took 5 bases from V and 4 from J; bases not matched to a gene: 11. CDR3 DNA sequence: TGTGCCAGCAGTCGGCTAAGGGCGGGAGAGTACAATGAGCAGTTCTTC. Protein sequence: CASSRLRAGEYNEQFF.

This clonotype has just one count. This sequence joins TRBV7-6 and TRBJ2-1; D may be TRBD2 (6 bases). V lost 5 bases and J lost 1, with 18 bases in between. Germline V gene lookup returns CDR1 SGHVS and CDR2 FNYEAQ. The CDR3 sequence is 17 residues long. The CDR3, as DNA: TGTGCCAGCAGCGCCCGGCGGGGTCCCAATTCCTACAATGAGCAGTTCTTC. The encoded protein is CASSARRGPNSYNEQFF.

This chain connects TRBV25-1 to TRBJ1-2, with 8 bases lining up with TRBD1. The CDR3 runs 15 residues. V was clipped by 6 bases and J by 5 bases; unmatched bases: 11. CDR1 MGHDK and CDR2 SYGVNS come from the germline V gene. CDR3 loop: CASSPLRQGWYGYTF. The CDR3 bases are TGTGCCAGCAGCCCCCTCAGACAGGGGTGGTATGGCTACACCTTC.

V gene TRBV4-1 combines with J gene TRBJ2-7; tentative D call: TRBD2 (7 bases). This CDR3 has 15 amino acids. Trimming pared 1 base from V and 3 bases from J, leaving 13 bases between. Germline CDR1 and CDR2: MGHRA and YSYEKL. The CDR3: CASSQGAGTNYEQYF. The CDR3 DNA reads TGCGCCAGCAGCCAAGGAGCGGGGACAAACTACGAGCAGTACTTC.

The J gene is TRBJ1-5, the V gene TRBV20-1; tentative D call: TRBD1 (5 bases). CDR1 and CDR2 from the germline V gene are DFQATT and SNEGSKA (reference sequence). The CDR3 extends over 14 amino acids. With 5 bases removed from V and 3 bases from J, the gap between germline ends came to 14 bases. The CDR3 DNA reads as TGCAGTGCTTCCTCCGGGACGAACAATCAGCCCCAGCATTTT. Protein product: CSASSGTNNQPQHF.

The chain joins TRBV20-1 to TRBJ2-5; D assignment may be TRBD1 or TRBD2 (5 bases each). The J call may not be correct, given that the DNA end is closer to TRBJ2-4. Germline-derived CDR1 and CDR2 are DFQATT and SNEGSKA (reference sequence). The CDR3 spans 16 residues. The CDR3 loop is CSARVVRDPLGIIQYF. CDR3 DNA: TGCAGTGCTAGAGTTGTCCGGGACCCTCTGGGGATCATTCAGTACTTC.

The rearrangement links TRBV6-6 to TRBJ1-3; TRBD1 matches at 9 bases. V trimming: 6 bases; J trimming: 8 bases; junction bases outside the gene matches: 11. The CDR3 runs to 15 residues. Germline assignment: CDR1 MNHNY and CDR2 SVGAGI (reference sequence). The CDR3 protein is CASRTGSTGGYTIYF. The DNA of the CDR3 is TGTGCCAGCAGGACGGGATCGACAGGGGGTTACACCATATATTTT.

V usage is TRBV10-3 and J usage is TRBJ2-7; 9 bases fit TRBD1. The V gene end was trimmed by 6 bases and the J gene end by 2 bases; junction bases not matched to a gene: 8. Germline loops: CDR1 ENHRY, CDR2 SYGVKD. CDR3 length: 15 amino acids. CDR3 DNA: TGTGCCATCAGAGGGGGACAGGGTACTGCCTACGAGCAGTACTTC. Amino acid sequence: CAIRGGQGTAYEQYF.

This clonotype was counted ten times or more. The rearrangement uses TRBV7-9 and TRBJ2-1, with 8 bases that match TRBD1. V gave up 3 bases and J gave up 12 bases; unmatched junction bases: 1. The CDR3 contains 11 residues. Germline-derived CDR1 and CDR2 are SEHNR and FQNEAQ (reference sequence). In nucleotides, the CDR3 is TGTGCCAGCAGCTTGGACAGGGTGCAGTTCTTC. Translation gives CASSLDRVQFF.

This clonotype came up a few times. The CDR3 DNA follows: TGCAGCGTTGCAATATGGGAAAAACTGTTTTTT. It is translated as CSVAIWEKLFF. The rearrangement links TRBV29-1 to TRBJ1-4; no firm D call. The CDR3 has 11 residues. In germline, CDR1 is SQVTM, CDR2 ANQGSEA. V lost 4 bases to trimming and J lost 8 bases, with 8 bases between them.

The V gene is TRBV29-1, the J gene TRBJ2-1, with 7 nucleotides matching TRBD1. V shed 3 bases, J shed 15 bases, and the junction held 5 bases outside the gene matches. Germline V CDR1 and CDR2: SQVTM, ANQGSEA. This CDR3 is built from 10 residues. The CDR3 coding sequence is TGCAGCGTTGAGCCACAGGGGTCGTTCTTC. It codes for CSVEPQGSFF.

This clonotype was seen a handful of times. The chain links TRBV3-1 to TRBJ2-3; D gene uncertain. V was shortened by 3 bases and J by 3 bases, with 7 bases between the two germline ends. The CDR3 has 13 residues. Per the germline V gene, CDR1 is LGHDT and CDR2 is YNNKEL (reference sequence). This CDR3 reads CASSHRQTDTQYF. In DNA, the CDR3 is TGTGCCAGCAGCCACCGTCAGACAGATACGCAGTATTTT.

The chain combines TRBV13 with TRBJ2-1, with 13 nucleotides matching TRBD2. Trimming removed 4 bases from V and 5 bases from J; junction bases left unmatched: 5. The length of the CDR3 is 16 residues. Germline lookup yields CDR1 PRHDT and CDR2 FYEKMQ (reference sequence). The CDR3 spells CASSSAGTSGNNEQFF. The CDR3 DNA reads TGTGCCAGCAGCTCGGCCGGGACTAGCGGGAACAATGAGCAGTTCTTC.

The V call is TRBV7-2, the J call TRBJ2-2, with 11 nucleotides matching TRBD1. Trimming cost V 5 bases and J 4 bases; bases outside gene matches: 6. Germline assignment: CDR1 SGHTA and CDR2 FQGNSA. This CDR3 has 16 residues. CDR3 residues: CASSPAGTGGTGELFF. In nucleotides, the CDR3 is TGTGCCAGCAGCCCTGCCGGGACAGGGGGCACCGGGGAGCTGTTTTTT.

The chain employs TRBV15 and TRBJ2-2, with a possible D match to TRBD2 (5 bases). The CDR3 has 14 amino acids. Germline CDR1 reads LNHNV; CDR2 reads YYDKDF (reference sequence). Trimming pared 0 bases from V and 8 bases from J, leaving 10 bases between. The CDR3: CATSRDRGTGELFF. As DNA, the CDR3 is TGTGCCACCAGCAGAGATCGGGGTACTGGGGAGCTGTTTTTT. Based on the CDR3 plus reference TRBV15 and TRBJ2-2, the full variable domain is DAMVIQNPRYQVTQFGKPVTLSCSQTLNHNVMYWYQQKSSQAPKLLFHYYDKDFNNEADTPDNFQSRRPNTSFCFLDIRSPGLGDTAMYLCATSRDRGTGELFFGEGSRLTVL.

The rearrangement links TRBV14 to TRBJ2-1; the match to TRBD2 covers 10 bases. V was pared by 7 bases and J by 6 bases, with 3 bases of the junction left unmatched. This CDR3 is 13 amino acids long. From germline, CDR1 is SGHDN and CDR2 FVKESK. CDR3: CASMVAGGNEQFF. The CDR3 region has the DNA TGTGCCAGCATGGTAGCGGGGGGCAATGAGCAGTTCTTC. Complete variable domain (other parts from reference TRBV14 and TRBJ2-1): EAGVTQFPSHSVIEKGQTVTLRCDPISGHDNLYWYRRVMGKEIKFLLHFVKESKQDESGMPNNRFLAERTGGTYSTLKVQPAELEDSGVYFCASMVAGGNEQFFGPGTRLTVL.

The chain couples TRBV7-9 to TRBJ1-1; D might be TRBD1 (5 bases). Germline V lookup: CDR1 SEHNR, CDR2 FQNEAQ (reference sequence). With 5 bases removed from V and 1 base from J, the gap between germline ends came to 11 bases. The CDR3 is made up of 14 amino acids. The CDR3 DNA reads TGTGCCAGCAGCCTCCATACAGGGAACACTGAAGCTTTCTTT. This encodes CASSLHTGNTEAFF.